The 22 T cell receptor beta chains presented below share a single source sample, sequenced in a study of CD8 T cells in Susac syndrome. Random hexamers primed reverse transcription of about 0.5 to 1 ug RNA. TCRdb independently ran MiXCR on the immunoSEQ multiplex PCR reads; one entry per CDR3 protein. The sample includes about 290,000 distinct CDR3 sequences, almost 85% seen only once; the top ten take roughly 0.22%. The sequencing sample was made of CD8+ T cells from PBMCs. These receptors were collected from a human donor with multiple sclerosis.

This clonotype is a singleton in its sample. This chain uses TRBV11-2 with TRBJ2-2, with 11 bases that match TRBD2. J gave up 5 bases and V 3 bases, and 5 bases lay outside the gene matches. The CDR3 has 16 amino acids. Germline CDR1 is SGHAT and CDR2 is FQNNGV. The CDR3 region is CASSFPGLAVTGELFF. Written as DNA, the CDR3 is TGTGCCAGCAGCTTCCCGGGACTAGCGGTAACCGGGGAGCTGTTTTTT.

Concerning this clonotype: The conserved phenylalanine or tryptophan normally closing the CDR3 is absent here, so this likely arose from a read error. CDR3: CAWSLTFEAFS. Here the CDR3 DNA reads TGTGCCTGGAGTTTGACTTTTGAAGCTTTCTCT. This sequence joins TRBV30 and TRBJ1-1; no definite D call. The CDR3 covers 11 residues. Trimming stripped 2 bases from V and 7 bases from J, with 8 bases between. CDR1 is GTSNPN, CDR2 SVGIG, per germline (reference sequence).

This clonotype turned up a few times. The rearrangement uses TRBV6-2 or TRBV6-3 and TRBJ1-5; D unresolved. CDR1 is MNHEY and CDR2 is SVGEGT in the germline V gene. The CDR3 is made up of 13 amino acids. With 2 bases removed from V and 5 bases from J, the gap between germline ends came to 7 bases. CDR3 DNA: TGTGCCAGCAGTTACGACATAGATCAGCCCCAGCATTTT. This translates into CASSYDIDQPQHF.

This chain joins TRBV5-8 and TRBJ1-4; 7 bases align to TRBD1. Germline CDR1 reads SGHTS; CDR2 reads YDEGEE. The CDR3 length is 11 residues. J was trimmed by 10 bases and V by 5 bases; bases with no gene match: 2. The CDR3 coding sequence is TGTGCCAGCAGTCCAGGGGGAAAACTGTTTTTT. Translated: CASSPGGKLFF. Based on the CDR3 plus reference TRBV5-8 and TRBJ1-4, the full variable domain is EAGVTQSPTHLIKTRGQQATLRCSPISGHTSVYWYQQALGLGLQFLLWYDEGEERNRGNFPPRFSGRQFPNYSSELNVNALELEDSALYLCASSPGGKLFFGSGTQLSVL.

There are a few counts of this clonotype. The V call is TRBV25-1, the J call TRBJ2-1; 12 bases are shared with TRBD2. This CDR3 spans 15 amino acids. Germline lookup yields CDR1 MGHDK and CDR2 SYGVNS. The junction had 2 bases not matched to a gene; V was cut back by 3 bases and J by 5 bases. CDR3 in amino acids: CASSDLAGGDNEQFF. CDR3 sequence (DNA): TGTGCCAGCAGTGATCTAGCGGGAGGGGACAATGAGCAGTTCTTC.

CDR3 amino acids: CASRLAGGPPGELFF. In DNA form, the CDR3 reads TGTGCCAGCCGTCTAGCGGGAGGCCCCCCCGGGGAGCTGTTTTTT. The chain uses TRBV3-1 and TRBJ2-2; 11 bases map to TRBD2. V lost 8 bases and J lost 6; bases outside the gene matches: 8. The CDR3 spans 15 residues. Germline-derived CDR1 and CDR2 are LGHDT and YNNKEL (reference sequence).

The chain joins TRBV30 to TRBJ2-1; D is ambiguous. The CDR3 spans 12 residues. Germline-derived CDR1 and CDR2 are GTSNPN and SVGIG (reference sequence). V dropped 4 bases and J dropped 10 bases, with 14 bases sitting between them. The CDR3: CAWNPAPGEQFF. In nucleotides, the CDR3 is TGTGCCTGGAACCCCGCCCCGGGCGAGCAGTTCTTC.

The chain uses TRBV3-1 and TRBJ1-1; D is uncertain. The V and J ends lost 1 base and 6 bases respectively, with 3 bases between them. Germline loops: CDR1 LGHDT, CDR2 YNNKEL (reference sequence). The CDR3 is 11 residues long. The CDR3 reads CASSQVSEAFF. The CDR3 DNA reads TGTGCCAGCAGCCAAGTTTCTGAAGCTTTCTTT.

The V call is TRBV3-1, the J call TRBJ2-3, with 9 bases lining up with TRBD2. The CDR3 is made up of 17 amino acids. The germline CDR1 and CDR2 sequences are LGHDT and YNNKEL (reference sequence). After removal of 2 bases from V and 4 bases from J, the junction contained 10 bases not matched to a gene. CDR3 region: CASSQKGPGLAADTQYF. The CDR3 DNA sequence: TGTGCCAGCAGCCAAAAGGGACCGGGACTAGCAGCAGATACGCAGTATTTT.

V and J are TRBV28 and TRBJ2-1, with TRBD2 identical over 11 bases. The junction had 4 bases not matched to a gene; V was cut back by 5 bases and J by 4 bases. The CDR3 runs 15 residues. Germline values: CDR1 MDHEN, CDR2 SYDVKM. The CDR3 DNA reads as TGTGCCAGCAGTGACCGACTAGCGGGATACAATGAGCAGTTCTTC. Protein product: CASSDRLAGYNEQFF.

The gene calls are TRBV7-9 and TRBJ2-5; no definite D call. V was trimmed by 3 bases and J by 4 bases, leaving 6 bases between them. CDR3 length: 12 residues. Germline V gives CDR1 SEHNR, CDR2 FQNEAQ (reference sequence). The CDR3 is CASSLPAETQYF. CDR3 DNA: TGTGCCAGCAGCTTGCCGGCAGAGACCCAGTACTTC.

V and J are TRBV6-1 and TRBJ2-1; TRBD2 agrees at 8 bases. The junction had 14 bases not matched to a gene; V was cut back by 2 bases and J by 8 bases. There are 17 residues in the CDR3. Germline loops: CDR1 MNHNS, CDR2 SASEGT. CDR3 residues: CASSEFPPSGSIDEQFF. CDR3 nucleotide sequence: TGTGCCAGCAGTGAATTTCCTCCCAGCGGGAGTATCGATGAGCAGTTCTTC.

The rearrangement uses TRBV6-1 and TRBJ1-2, with 11 bases aligning to TRBD1. Trimming cost V 1 base and J 4 bases; bases outside gene matches: 5. Germline lookup yields CDR1 MNHNS and CDR2 SASEGT. The length of the CDR3 is 16 residues. CDR3 protein: CASSEGTGGLLYGYTF. CDR3 nucleotide sequence: TGTGCCAGCAGTGAAGGGACAGGGGGCCTGCTCTATGGCTACACCTTC.

This sequence joins TRBV4-3 and TRBJ2-7; D is unresolved. The CDR3 loop spans 14 amino acids. Between the trimmed V and J ends, which lost 0 bases and 3 bases, there was a span of 9 bases. Germline CDR1 reads LGHNA; CDR2 reads YSLEER. This chain's CDR3 is CASSQDLDGYEQYF. The DNA of the CDR3 is TGCGCCAGCAGCCAAGATCTGGACGGCTACGAGCAGTACTTC.

The J gene is TRBJ2-1, the V gene TRBV30; 11 nucleotides align to TRBD2. Per germline, CDR1 GTSNPN and CDR2 SVGIG (reference sequence). The CDR3 extends over 14 amino acids. Trimming took 3 bases from V and 11 from J; bases not matched to a gene: 9. CDR3: CAWRILAGVQKQFF. In DNA, the CDR3 is TGTGCCTGGAGAATACTAGCGGGAGTACAAAAGCAGTTCTTC.

V and J are TRBV10-1 and TRBJ2-7; D is possibly TRBD2 (5 bases). Trimming removed 0 bases from V and 6 bases from J, with 6 bases in between. This CDR3 region has 12 residues. Germline V gene sequence: CDR1 WNHNN, CDR2 SYGVQD (reference sequence). CDR3 bases: TGCGCCAGCAGTGAGTCGGGGAGCGAGCAGTACTTC. This codes for CASSESGSEQYF.

This clonotype was detected once. This chain uses TRBV27 with TRBJ2-7; the match to TRBD2 covers 7 bases. Germline lookup yields CDR1 MNHEY and CDR2 SMNVEV (reference sequence). The V gene end was trimmed by 0 bases and the J gene end by 2 bases; junction bases not matched to a gene: 16. This CDR3 has 19 residues. CDR3 nucleotides: TGTGCCAGCAGTTTATCTACGGGGGGAGGGCAGGGAGGAACCTACGAGCAGTACTTC. Translated, it gives CASSLSTGGGQGGTYEQYF.

V and J are TRBV13 and TRBJ2-7; TRBD2 matches 7 bases. The CDR3 covers 15 residues. The germline gives CDR1 PRHDT, CDR2 FYEKMQ (reference sequence). Germline trimming cut 2 bases from V and 3 bases from J; bases unmatched to any gene: 7. CDR3 region: CASSLKGEGNYEQYF. Written as DNA, the CDR3 is TGTGCCAGCAGCTTAAAAGGGGAGGGGAACTACGAGCAGTACTTC.

The chain's CDR3 is CSAFRHTYNEQFF. The CDR3 coding sequence is TGCAGTGCTTTCAGACACACCTACAATGAGCAGTTCTTC. The chain is built from TRBV20-1 and TRBJ2-1; D gene uncertain. Per germline, CDR1 DFQATT and CDR2 SNEGSKA (reference sequence). The V and J ends lost 5 bases and 2 bases respectively, with 10 bases between them. The CDR3 consists of 13 residues.

The gene calls are TRBV30 and TRBJ2-1, with 13 bases aligning to TRBD2. Germline assignment: CDR1 GTSNPN and CDR2 SVGIG (reference sequence). The CDR3 is 19 residues long. The V and J ends lost 3 bases and 0 bases, in that order; junction bases with no gene match: 11. Here the CDR3 DNA reads TGTGCCTGGAGCCCCGGGACTAGCGGGATTTTTACCTCCTACAATGAGCAGTTCTTC. Translating gives CAWSPGTSGIFTSYNEQFF.

The chain employs TRBV12-3 or TRBV12-4 and TRBJ2-7; 12 bases map to TRBD2. Trimming removed 5 bases from V and 3 bases from J; junction bases left unmatched: 29. The CDR3 runs 23 residues. CDR3 amino acids: CASSPEEDPRPSGRALVFYEQYF. The CDR3 region has the DNA TGTGCCAGCAGTCCCGAGGAGGACCCTAGGCCTAGCGGGAGGGCCCTCGTATTCTACGAGCAGTACTTC.

The V call is TRBV7-9, the J call TRBJ2-7; 14 nucleotides agree with TRBD2. After removal of 0 bases from V and 4 bases from J, the junction contained 5 bases not matched to a gene. Germline V gives CDR1 SEHNR, CDR2 FQNEAQ (reference sequence). The CDR3 is 17 amino acids. The DNA of the CDR3 is TGTGCCAGCAGCTTAGCCCCCGGGACTAGCGGGAGATACGAGCAGTACTTC. Amino acid sequence: CASSLAPGTSGRYEQYF.